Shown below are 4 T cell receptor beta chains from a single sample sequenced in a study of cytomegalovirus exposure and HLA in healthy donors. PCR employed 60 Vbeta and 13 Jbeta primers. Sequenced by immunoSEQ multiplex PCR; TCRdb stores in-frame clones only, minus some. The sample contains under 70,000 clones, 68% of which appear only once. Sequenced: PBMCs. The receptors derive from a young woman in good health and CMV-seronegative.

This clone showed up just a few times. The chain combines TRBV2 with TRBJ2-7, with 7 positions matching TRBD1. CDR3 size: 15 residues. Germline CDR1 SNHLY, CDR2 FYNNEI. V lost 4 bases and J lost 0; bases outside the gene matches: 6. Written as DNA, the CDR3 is TGTGCCAGCAGTGCGGCAGGGGGTCCCTCCTACGAGCAGTACTTC. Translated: CASSAAGGPSYEQYF.

CDR3 nucleotides: TGCGCCAGCAGTGAAGCCCAGGGTGGCTACACCTTC. Translated: CASSEAQGGYTF. The genes are TRBV10-2 and TRBJ1-2; TRBD1 is a possible D gene (5 bases). The CDR3 has 12 residues. Between the trimmed V and J ends, which lost 3 bases and 7 bases, there was a span of 9 bases. CDR1 is WSHSY, CDR2 SAAADI, per germline.

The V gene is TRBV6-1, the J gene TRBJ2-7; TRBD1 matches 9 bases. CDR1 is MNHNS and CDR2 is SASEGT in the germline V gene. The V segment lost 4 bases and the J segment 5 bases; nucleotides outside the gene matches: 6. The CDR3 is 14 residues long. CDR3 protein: CASSAGQGWDEQYF. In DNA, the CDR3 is TGTGCCAGCAGTGCGGGACAGGGTTGGGACGAGCAGTACTTC.

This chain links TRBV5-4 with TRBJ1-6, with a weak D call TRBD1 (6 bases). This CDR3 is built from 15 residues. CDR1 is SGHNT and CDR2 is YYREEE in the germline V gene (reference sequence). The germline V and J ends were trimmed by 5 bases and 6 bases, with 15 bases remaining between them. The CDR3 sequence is CASSPAGTPNSPLHF. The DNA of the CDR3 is TGTGCCAGCAGTCCTGCCGGGACACCTAATTCACCCCTCCACTTT.